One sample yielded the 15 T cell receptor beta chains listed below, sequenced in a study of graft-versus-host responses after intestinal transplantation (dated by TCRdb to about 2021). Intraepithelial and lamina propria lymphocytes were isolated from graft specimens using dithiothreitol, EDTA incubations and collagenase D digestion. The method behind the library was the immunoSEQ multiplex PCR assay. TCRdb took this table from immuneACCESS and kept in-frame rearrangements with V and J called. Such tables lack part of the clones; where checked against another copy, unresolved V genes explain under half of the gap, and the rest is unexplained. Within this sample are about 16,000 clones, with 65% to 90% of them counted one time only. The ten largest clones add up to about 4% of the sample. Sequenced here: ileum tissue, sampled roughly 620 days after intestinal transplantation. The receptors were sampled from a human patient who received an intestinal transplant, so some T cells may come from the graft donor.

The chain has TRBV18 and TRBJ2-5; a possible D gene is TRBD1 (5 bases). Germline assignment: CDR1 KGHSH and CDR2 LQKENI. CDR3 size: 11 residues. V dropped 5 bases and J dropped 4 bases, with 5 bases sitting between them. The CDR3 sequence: CASSRGETQYF. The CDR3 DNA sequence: TGTGCCAGCTCAAGGGGAGAGACCCAGTACTTC.

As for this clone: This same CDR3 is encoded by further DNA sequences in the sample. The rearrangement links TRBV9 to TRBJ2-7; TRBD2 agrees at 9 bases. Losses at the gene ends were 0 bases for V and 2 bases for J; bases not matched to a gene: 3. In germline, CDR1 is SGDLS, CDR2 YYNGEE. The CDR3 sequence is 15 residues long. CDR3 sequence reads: CASSVGSGGTYEQYF. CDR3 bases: TGTGCCAGCAGCGTAGGAAGCGGGGGGACCTACGAGCAGTACTTC.

The CDR3 spells CSVGQGMGGYTF. CDR3 bases: TGCAGCGTAGGACAGGGGATGGGTGGCTACACCTTC. V gene TRBV29-1 combines with J gene TRBJ1-2; 9 bases align to TRBD1. V lost 6 bases and J lost 7; bases outside the gene matches: 6. The germline V gene encodes CDR1 SQVTM and CDR2 ANQGSEA. The CDR3 consists of 12 residues.

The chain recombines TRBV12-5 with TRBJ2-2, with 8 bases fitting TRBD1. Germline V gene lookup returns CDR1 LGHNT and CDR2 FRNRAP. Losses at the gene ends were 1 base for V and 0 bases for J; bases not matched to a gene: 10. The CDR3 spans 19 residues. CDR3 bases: TGTGCTAGTGGTTTGGGCAGGGGGCTTATTCGTCCGAACACCGGGGAGCTGTTTTTT. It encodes CASGLGRGLIRPNTGELFF.

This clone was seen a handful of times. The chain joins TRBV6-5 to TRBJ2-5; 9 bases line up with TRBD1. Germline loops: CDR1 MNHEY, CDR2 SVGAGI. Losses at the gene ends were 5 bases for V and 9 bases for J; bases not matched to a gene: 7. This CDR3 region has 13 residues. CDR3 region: CASSGGTGRAQYF. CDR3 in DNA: TGTGCCAGCAGTGGGGGGACAGGGAGGGCCCAGTACTTC.

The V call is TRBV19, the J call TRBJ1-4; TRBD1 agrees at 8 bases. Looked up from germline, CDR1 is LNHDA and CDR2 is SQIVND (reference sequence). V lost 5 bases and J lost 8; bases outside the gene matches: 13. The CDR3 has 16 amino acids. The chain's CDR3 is CASSLPRQGRREKLFF. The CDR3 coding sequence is TGTGCCAGTAGTTTACCCCGACAGGGGAGGAGGGAAAAACTGTTTTTT.

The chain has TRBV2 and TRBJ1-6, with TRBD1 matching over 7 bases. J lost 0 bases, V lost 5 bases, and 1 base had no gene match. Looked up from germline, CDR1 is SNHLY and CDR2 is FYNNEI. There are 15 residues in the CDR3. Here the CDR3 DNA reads TGTGCCAGCAGTCGGGACAGCTCCTATAATTCACCCCTCCACTTT. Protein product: CASSRDSSYNSPLHF.

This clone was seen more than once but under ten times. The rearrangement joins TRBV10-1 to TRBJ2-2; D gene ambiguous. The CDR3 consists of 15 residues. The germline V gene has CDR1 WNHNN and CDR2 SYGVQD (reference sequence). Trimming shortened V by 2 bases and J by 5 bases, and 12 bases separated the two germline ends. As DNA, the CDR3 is TGCGCCAGCAGTGAGGGACCCCCGTGGACCGGGGAGCTGTTTTTT. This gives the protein CASSEGPPWTGELFF.

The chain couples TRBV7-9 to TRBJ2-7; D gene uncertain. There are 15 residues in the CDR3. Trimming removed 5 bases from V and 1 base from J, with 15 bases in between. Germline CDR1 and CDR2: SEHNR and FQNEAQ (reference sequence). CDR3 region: CASSAPKVGSYEQYF. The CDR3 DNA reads TGTGCCAGCAGCGCCCCTAAAGTCGGATCCTACGAGCAGTACTTC. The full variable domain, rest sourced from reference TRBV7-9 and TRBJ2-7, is DTGVSQNPRHKITKRGQNVTFRCDPISEHNRLYWYRQTLGQGPEFLTYFQNEAQLEKSRLLSDRFSAERPKGSFSTLEIQRTEQGDSAMYLCASSAPKVGSYEQYFGPGTRLTVT.

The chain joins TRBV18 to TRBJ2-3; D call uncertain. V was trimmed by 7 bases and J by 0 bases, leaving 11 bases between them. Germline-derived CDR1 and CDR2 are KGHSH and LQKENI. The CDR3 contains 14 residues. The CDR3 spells CASCSSFSTDTQYF. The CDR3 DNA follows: TGTGCCAGCTGCTCTTCTTTTAGCACAGATACGCAGTATTTT. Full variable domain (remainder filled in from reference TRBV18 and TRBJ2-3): NAGVMQNPRHLVRRRGQEARLRCSPMKGHSHVYWYRQLPEEGLKFMVYLQKENIIDESGMPKERFSAEFPKEGPSILRIQQVVRGDSAAYFCASCSSFSTDTQYFGPGTRLTVL.

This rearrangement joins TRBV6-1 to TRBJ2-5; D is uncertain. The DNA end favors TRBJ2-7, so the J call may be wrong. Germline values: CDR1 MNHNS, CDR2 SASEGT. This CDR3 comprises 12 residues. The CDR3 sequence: CASSEVLYEQYF. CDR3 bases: TGTGCCAGCAGTGAAGTCCTTTACGAGCAGTACTTC.

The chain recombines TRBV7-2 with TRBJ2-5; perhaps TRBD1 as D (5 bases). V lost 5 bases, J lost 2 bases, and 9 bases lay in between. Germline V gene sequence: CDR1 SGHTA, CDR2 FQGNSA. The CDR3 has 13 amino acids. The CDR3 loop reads CASSATGQETQYF. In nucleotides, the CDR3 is TGTGCCAGCAGCGCTACAGGACAAGAGACCCAGTACTTC.

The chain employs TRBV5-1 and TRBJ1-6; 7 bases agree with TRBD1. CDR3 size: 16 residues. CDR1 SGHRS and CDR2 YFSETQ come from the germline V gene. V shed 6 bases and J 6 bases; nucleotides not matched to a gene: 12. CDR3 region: CASTLGGTVRNSPLHF. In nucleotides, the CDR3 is TGCGCCAGCACTCTGGGCGGGACAGTGCGTAATTCACCCCTCCACTTT.

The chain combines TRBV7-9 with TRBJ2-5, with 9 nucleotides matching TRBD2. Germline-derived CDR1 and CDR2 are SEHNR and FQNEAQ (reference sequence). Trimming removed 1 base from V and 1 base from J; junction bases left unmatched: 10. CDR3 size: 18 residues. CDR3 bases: TGTGCCAGCAGCTTAGAGAGGGGTAGCGGGGGTCCCCAAGAGACCCAGTACTTC. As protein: CASSLERGSGGPQETQYF.

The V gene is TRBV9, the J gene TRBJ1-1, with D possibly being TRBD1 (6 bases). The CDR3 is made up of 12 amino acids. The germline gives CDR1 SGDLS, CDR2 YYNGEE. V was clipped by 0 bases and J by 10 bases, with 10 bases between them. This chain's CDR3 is CASSVEGGLAFF. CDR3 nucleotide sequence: TGTGCCAGCAGCGTAGAAGGGGGTCTAGCTTTCTTT.